This passage covers 19 T cell receptor beta chains from one sample sequenced in a study of beta chain features in type 1 diabetes. Their antigens are not known. As every portion of the isolated RNA was reverse transcribed, the sequencing read expressed TCRB transcripts. Some clones are missing from TCRdb's copy, which holds only in-frame ones; the method was immunoSEQ multiplex PCR. The sample gives under 200,000 clones, 8% to 9.5% of which show up once; more than 0.45% is in the top ten. Study-level findings and limits: TCRB CDR3 length was moderately but significantly reduced in all four CD4+ subsets of Type 1 diabetes patients.

The sequenced sample was central memory CD4+ T cells from blood. The receptors derive from a woman under 30 with type 1 diabetes.

In this sample, this clone turned up a few times. V gene TRBV19 combines with J gene TRBJ2-1; TRBD2 matches at 12 bases. The V gene end was trimmed by 5 bases and the J gene end by 4 bases; junction bases not matched to a gene: 6. CDR1 is LNHDA, CDR2 SQIVND, per germline (reference sequence). The CDR3 is made up of 16 amino acids. CDR3 bases: TGTGCCAGTAGTGCGACTAGCGGGAGTCTGTACAATGAGCAGTTCTTC. Translation: CASSATSGSLYNEQFF.

The chain is built from TRBV6-5 and TRBJ2-5; the D is unclear. CDR1 and CDR2 from the germline V gene are MNHEY and SVGAGI. V gave up 5 bases and J gave up 2 bases, with 9 bases separating them. There are 13 residues in the CDR3. DNA for the CDR3: TGTGCCAGCAGTATGGGCCCTCAAGAGACCCAGTACTTC. Residues: CASSMGPQETQYF.

This rearrangement joins TRBV5-4 to TRBJ1-6, with D tentatively TRBD1 (6 bases). Per the germline V gene, CDR1 is SGHNT and CDR2 is YYREEE (reference sequence). CDR3 size: 15 residues. V was cut by 0 bases and J by 14 bases, with 18 bases left in between. The CDR3 DNA reads as TGTGCCAGCAGCTTGGAGGGGGGGCCCACCTCGACCCTCCACTTT. Translating it yields CASSLEGGPTSTLHF.

This clone was detected only a few times. J is TRBJ1-5 and V is TRBV27; D remains ambiguous. The V end lost 2 bases, the J end lost 5 bases, and 10 bases lay between the germline ends. The germline CDR1 and CDR2 sequences are MNHEY and SMNVEV (reference sequence). The CDR3 covers 14 residues. The CDR3 DNA follows: TGTGCCAGCAGTTTAGAAGGGCGGGATCAGCCCCAGCATTTT. Translated, it gives CASSLEGRDQPQHF.

CDR3 amino acids: CASSLSSGTDTQYF. The CDR3 nucleotides are TGTGCCAGCAGCTTAAGCTCCGGCACAGATACGCAGTATTTT. This chain connects TRBV5-6 to TRBJ2-3; D remains unclear. V was pared by 2 bases and J by 1 base, with 8 bases between. The CDR3 contains 14 residues. Germline CDR1 is SGHDT and CDR2 is YYEEEE.

J is TRBJ2-1 and V is TRBV6-5, with TRBD1 as a possible D gene (5 bases). The CDR3 loop spans 14 amino acids. Per the germline V gene, CDR1 is MNHEY and CDR2 is SVGAGI. Trimming shortened V by 6 bases and J by 8 bases, and 17 bases separated the two germline ends. CDR3 sequence: CASSRRELVDEQFF. The CDR3 bases are TGTGCCAGCAGCCGCAGGGAACTTGTCGATGAGCAGTTCTTC.

The J gene is TRBJ1-5, the V gene TRBV19; the D gene is possibly TRBD1 (5 bases). This CDR3 is built from 17 residues. The V gene's germline CDR1 is LNHDA and CDR2 SQIVND (reference sequence). The ends were cut back, 5 bases at V and 4 bases at J, with 21 bases in the middle. CDR3 amino acids: CASSAAQWGLGNQPQHF. The CDR3 region has the DNA TGTGCCAGTAGTGCCGCTCAGTGGGGCCTAGGTAATCAGCCCCAGCATTTT. The variable domain in full, with the rest retrieved from reference TRBV19 and TRBJ1-5, is DGGITQSPKYLFRKEGQNVTLSCEQNLNHDAMYWYRQDPGQGLRLIYYSQIVNDFQKGDIAEGYSVSREKKESFPLTVTSAQKNPTAFYLCASSAAQWGLGNQPQHFGDGTRLSIL.

This clone was seen more than once but under ten times. The genes are TRBV2 and TRBJ2-7, with TRBD2 identical over 11 bases. Losses at the gene ends were 10 bases for V and 2 bases for J; bases not matched to a gene: 10. Germline V CDR1 and CDR2: SNHLY, FYNNEI. The CDR3 consists of 15 residues. The chain's CDR3 is CAIRSTSGSPYEQYF. The CDR3 region has the DNA TGTGCCATCAGATCTACTAGCGGGAGTCCCTACGAGCAGTACTTC.

This clone was seen a handful of times. The V gene is TRBV20-1, the J gene TRBJ2-7; D call uncertain. This CDR3 contains 11 residues. The germline CDR1 and CDR2 sequences are DFQATT and SNEGSKA (reference sequence). V lost 8 bases and J 4 bases, leaving 12 bases between the germline ends. The CDR3 is CSPLHGYEQYF. For the CDR3, the DNA is TGCAGTCCCCTCCACGGGTACGAGCAGTACTTC.

The chain is built from TRBV10-3 and TRBJ2-2; D may be TRBD2 (6 bases). Germline V gives CDR1 ENHRY, CDR2 SYGVKD. The germline V and J ends were trimmed by 0 bases and 7 bases, with 15 bases remaining between them. This CDR3 comprises 16 residues. CDR3 sequence (DNA): TGTGCCATCAGTGAGTCGATTGGAGGCGGGAACGGGGAGCTGTTTTTT. This sequence encodes CAISESIGGGNGELFF.

J is TRBJ1-1 and V is TRBV9, with 7 bases matching TRBD1. With V trimmed by 3 bases and J by 4 bases, 0 bases remained unmatched. The CDR3 has 12 residues. Germline values: CDR1 SGDLS, CDR2 YYNGEE. CDR3 amino acids: CASSAGGTEAFF. CDR3 nucleotides: TGTGCCAGCAGCGCAGGGGGCACTGAAGCTTTCTTT.

The V gene is TRBV9, the J gene TRBJ1-5; maybe TRBD1 (5 bases). Per the germline V gene, CDR1 is SGDLS and CDR2 is YYNGEE. Deletions cut 0 bases from V and 10 bases from J, with 11 bases between. This CDR3 contains 13 residues. The CDR3: CASSVAGREPQHF. The CDR3 DNA is TGTGCCAGCAGCGTAGCCGGCAGGGAACCCCAGCATTTT.

This clone was detected a few times. The chain uses TRBV5-4 and TRBJ2-5, with a weak D call TRBD1 (5 bases). The CDR3 is 14 residues long. The V end was cut by 0 bases, the J end by 5 bases, with 11 bases between. From germline, CDR1 is SGHNT and CDR2 YYREEE (reference sequence). For the CDR3, the DNA is TGTGCCAGCAGCTTGGTTGCCGCAGGGGAGACCCAGTACTTC. Residues: CASSLVAAGETQYF.

This clone was picked up a small number of times. The chain employs TRBV4-2 and TRBJ2-2, with 9 bases fitting TRBD1. There are 15 residues in the CDR3. Germline-derived CDR1 and CDR2 are LGHNA and YNFKEQ. J lost 4 bases, V lost 3 bases, and 3 bases had no gene match. CDR3 nucleotides: TGTGCCAGCAGCCATCGGACAGGGGTCACCGGGGAGCTGTTTTTT. This gives the protein CASSHRTGVTGELFF.

V is TRBV29-1 and J is TRBJ1-2; 9 nucleotides match TRBD1. Germline CDR1 SQVTM, CDR2 ANQGSEA. Trimming took 3 bases from V and 6 from J; bases not matched to a gene: 8. The CDR3 runs to 14 residues. The CDR3 sequence is CSVDGTGSPHGYTF. For the CDR3, the DNA is TGCAGCGTTGATGGGACAGGGAGTCCCCATGGCTACACCTTC. Complete variable domain (other parts from reference TRBV29-1 and TRBJ1-2): SAVISQKPSRDICQRGTSLTIQCQVDSQVTMMFWYRQQPGQSLTLIATANQGSEATYESGFVIDKFPISRPNLTFSTLTVSNMSPEDSSIYLCSVDGTGSPHGYTFGSGTRLTVV.

V is TRBV11-1 and J is TRBJ2-1, with 9 nucleotides matching TRBD2. Trimming at V came to 4 bases and at J to 6 bases, leaving 1 base not matched to a gene. Germline assignment: CDR1 SGHAT and CDR2 FQDESV (reference sequence). The CDR3 has 13 residues. The CDR3 sequence: CASSSSGINEQFF. CDR3 nucleotide sequence: TGTGCCAGCAGCTCTAGCGGGATCAATGAGCAGTTCTTC.

V usage is TRBV9 and J usage is TRBJ2-5; no clear D gene. Per germline, CDR1 SGDLS and CDR2 YYNGEE. With 4 bases removed from V and 1 base from J, the gap between germline ends came to 8 bases. This CDR3 spans 13 amino acids. DNA for the CDR3: TGTGCCAGCAGCCCAGGATCCCAAGAGACCCAGTACTTC. Translation gives CASSPGSQETQYF.

The chain combines TRBV9 with TRBJ2-7; 8 bases are shared with TRBD2. Unmatched junction bases numbered 6, after V lost 4 bases and J lost 0 bases. The germline CDR1 and CDR2 sequences are SGDLS and YYNGEE. The CDR3 totals 15 residues. CDR3: CASSPHAGGSYEQYF. In DNA, the CDR3 is TGTGCCAGCAGCCCCCATGCGGGGGGCTCCTACGAGCAGTACTTC. Supplemented by reference TRBV9 and TRBJ2-7, the full variable domain reads DSGVTQTPKHLITATGQRVTLRCSPRSGDLSVYWYQQSLDQGLQFLIQYYNGEERAKGNILERFSAQQFPDLHSELNLSSLELGDSALYFCASSPHAGGSYEQYFGPGTRLTVT.

The rearrangement links TRBV29-1 to TRBJ2-1, with 8 bases identical to TRBD1. V shed 7 bases and J 7 bases; nucleotides not matched to a gene: 15. CDR3 size: 15 residues. Germline CDR1 and CDR2: SQVTM and ANQGSEA. The DNA for the CDR3 is TGCAGCGGCAAATCTGACAGGGGACACTGGAATGAGCAGTTCTTC. It is translated as CSGKSDRGHWNEQFF.